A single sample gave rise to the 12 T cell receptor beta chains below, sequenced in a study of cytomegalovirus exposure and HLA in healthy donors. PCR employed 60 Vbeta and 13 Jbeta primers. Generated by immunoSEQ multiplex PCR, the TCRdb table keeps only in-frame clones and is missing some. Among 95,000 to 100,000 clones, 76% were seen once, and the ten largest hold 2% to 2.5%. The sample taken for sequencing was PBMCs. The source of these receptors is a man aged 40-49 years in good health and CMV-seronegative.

The CDR3 reads CASSVSANTGELFF. The DNA for the CDR3 is TGTGCCAGCAGCGTATCGGCGAACACCGGGGAGCTGTTTTTT. The chain recombines TRBV7-9 with TRBJ2-2, with D uncertain. Germline lookup yields CDR1 SEHNR and CDR2 FQNEAQ (reference sequence). The CDR3 contains 14 residues. Trimming took off 5 bases at V and 0 bases at J, with 7 bases between the two ends.

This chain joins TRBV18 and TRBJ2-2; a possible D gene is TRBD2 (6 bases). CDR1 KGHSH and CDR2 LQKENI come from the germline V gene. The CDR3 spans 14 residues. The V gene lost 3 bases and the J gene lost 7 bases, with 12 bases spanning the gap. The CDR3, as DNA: TGTGCCAGCTCACCCTCGGGAGACGGCGGGGAGCTGTTTTTT. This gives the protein CASSPSGDGGELFF.

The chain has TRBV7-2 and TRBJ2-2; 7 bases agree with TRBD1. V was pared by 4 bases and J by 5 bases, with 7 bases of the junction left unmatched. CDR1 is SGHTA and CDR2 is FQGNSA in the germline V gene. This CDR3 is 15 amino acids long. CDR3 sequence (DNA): TGTGCCAGCAGCTCCAGGGGGTGGGAGACCGGGGAGCTGTTTTTT. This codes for CASSSRGWETGELFF.

The CDR3 DNA is TGTGCCAGCAGTTGGACTAGCGGGAGCACAGATACGCAGTATTTT. Amino acid sequence: CASSWTSGSTDTQYF. The gene calls are TRBV6-6 and TRBJ2-3; 11 nucleotides match TRBD2. The CDR3 covers 15 residues. The germline V gene has CDR1 MNHNY and CDR2 SVGAGI (reference sequence). The V gene end was trimmed by 4 bases and the J gene end by 0 bases; junction bases not matched to a gene: 0.

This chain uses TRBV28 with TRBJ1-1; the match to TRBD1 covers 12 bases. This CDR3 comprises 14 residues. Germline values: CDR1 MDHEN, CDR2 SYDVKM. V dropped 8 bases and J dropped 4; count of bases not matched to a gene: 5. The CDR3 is CASGTGGDITEAFF. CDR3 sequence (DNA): TGTGCCAGCGGGACAGGGGGCGATATCACTGAAGCTTTCTTT.

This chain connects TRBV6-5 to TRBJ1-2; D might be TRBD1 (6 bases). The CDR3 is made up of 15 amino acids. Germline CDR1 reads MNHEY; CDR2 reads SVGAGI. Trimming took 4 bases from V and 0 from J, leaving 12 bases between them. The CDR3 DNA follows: TGTGCCAGCAGTTCCGACAGGACCCCTAACTATGGCTACACCTTC. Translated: CASSSDRTPNYGYTF.

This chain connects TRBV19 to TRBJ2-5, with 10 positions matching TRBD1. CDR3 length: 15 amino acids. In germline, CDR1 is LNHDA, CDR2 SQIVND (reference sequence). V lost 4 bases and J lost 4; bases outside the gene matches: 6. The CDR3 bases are TGTGCCAGTAGTACCTTAGGACAGGGGGGAGAGACCCAGTACTTC. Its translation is CASSTLGQGGETQYF. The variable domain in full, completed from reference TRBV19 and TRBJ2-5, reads DGGITQSPKYLFRKEGQNVTLSCEQNLNHDAMYWYRQDPGQGLRLIYYSQIVNDFQKGDIAEGYSVSREKKESFPLTVTSAQKNPTAFYLCASSTLGQGGETQYFGPGTRLLVL.

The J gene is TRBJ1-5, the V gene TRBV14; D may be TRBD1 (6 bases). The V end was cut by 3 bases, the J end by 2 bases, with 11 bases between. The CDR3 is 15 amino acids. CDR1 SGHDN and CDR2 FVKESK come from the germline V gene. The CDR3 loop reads CASSQAGGGNQPQHF. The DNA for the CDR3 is TGTGCCAGCAGCCAGGCGGGGGGCGGCAATCAGCCCCAGCATTTT.

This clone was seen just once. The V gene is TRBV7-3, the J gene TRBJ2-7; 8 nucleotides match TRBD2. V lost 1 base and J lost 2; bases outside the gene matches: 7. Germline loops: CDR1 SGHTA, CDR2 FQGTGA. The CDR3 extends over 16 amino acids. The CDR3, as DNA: TGTGCCAGCAGCTTAAGGGGGGCGGGGGGCACCTACGAGCAGTACTTC. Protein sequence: CASSLRGAGGTYEQYF.

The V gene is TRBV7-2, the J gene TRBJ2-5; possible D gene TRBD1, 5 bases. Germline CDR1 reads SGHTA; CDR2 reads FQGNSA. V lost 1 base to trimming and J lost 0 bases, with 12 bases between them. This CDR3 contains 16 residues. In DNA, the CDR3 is TGTGCCAGCAGCTTAGGCAGGACACGGTACCAAGAGACCCAGTACTTC. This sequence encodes CASSLGRTRYQETQYF.

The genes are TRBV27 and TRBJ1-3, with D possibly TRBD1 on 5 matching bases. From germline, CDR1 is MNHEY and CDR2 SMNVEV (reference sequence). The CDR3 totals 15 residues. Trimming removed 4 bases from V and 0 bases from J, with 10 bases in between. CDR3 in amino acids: CASSSAGYSGNTIYF. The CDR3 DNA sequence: TGTGCCAGCAGTTCTGCAGGGTACTCTGGAAACACCATATATTTT.

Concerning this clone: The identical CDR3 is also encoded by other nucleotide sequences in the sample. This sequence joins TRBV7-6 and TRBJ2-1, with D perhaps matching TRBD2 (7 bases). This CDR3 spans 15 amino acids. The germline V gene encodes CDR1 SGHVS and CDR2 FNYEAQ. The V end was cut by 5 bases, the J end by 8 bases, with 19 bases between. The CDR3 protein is CASSPDWGGGDEQFF. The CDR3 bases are TGTGCCAGCAGCCCGGACTGGGGGGGCGGCGATGAGCAGTTCTTC.